The 29 T cell receptor beta chains presented below share a single source sample, sequenced in a study of blood T cell repertoires in COVID-19. Clones were read by immunoSEQ multiplex PCR, and TCRdb kept only the in-frame ones, dropping some. In the table there are fewer than 350,000 clones, around 85% of which are singletons. The sequenced sample consisted of PBMCs or T cells enriched from blood (not recorded which). All receptors derive from a woman aged 25 to 39 who had been exposed to COVID-19.

Written as DNA, the CDR3 is TGTGCCTGGGTTACCGGCGGGGGGCATTTAAGGGACACTGAAGCTTTCTTT. Encoded protein: CAWVTGGGHLRDTEAFF. V usage is TRBV30 and J usage is TRBJ1-1; D possibly corresponds to TRBD1 (6 bases). The CDR3 totals 17 residues. CDR1 is GTSNPN, CDR2 SVGIG, per germline (reference sequence). Trimming left V 5 bases short and J 3 bases short, with 25 bases between.

This chain connects TRBV6-6 to TRBJ2-5; 10 nucleotides align to TRBD2. The CDR3 totals 15 residues. CDR1 is MNHNY and CDR2 is SVGAGI in the germline V gene (reference sequence). Trimming cost V 5 bases and J 5 bases; bases outside gene matches: 8. CDR3 in amino acids: CASSTSGGARETQYF. DNA for the CDR3: TGTGCCAGCAGTACAAGCGGGGGGGCGCGGGAGACCCAGTACTTC.

The rearrangement links TRBV4-1 to TRBJ2-3, with D possibly matching TRBD1 (5 bases). V shed 0 bases and J shed 1 base, with 5 bases lying between them. CDR3 length: 14 amino acids. Germline V gene lookup returns CDR1 MGHRA and CDR2 YSYEKL. Here the CDR3 DNA reads TGCGCCAGCAGCCAAGACAGGGGCACAGATACGCAGTATTTT. As protein: CASSQDRGTDTQYF.

This clone has only a few counts. V is TRBV28 and J is TRBJ2-1, with 7 bases identical to TRBD2. This CDR3 has 15 residues. Germline V gene data show CDR1 as MDHEN and CDR2 as SYDVKM. CDR3 loop: CGSLSSGASYNEQFF. Here the CDR3 DNA reads TGTGGGTCGCTCTCTAGCGGAGCCTCCTACAATGAGCAGTTCTTC.

The chain links TRBV2 to TRBJ2-5; 12 nucleotides agree with TRBD2. Germline CDR1 and CDR2: SNHLY and FYNNEI. Trimming cost V 7 bases and J 5 bases; bases outside gene matches: 14. The CDR3 sequence is 17 residues long. CDR3 region: CASMLRASGRAEETQYF. CDR3 DNA: TGTGCCAGCATGTTGAGGGCTAGCGGGAGGGCGGAGGAGACCCAGTACTTC.

The J gene is TRBJ1-2, the V gene TRBV5-1; 7 positions agree with TRBD1. This CDR3 region has 14 residues. Germline V gene data show CDR1 as SGHRS and CDR2 as YFSETQ. The trim removed 1 base at V and 4 bases at J, leaving 4 bases unmatched. CDR3 DNA: TGCGCCAGCAGCTTGCCGGGACAGCCCTATGGCTACACCTTC. Amino acids: CASSLPGQPYGYTF.

V and J are TRBV5-8 and TRBJ2-5, with a weak D call TRBD2 (7 bases). V lost 6 bases to trimming and J lost 4 bases, with 19 bases between them. The germline V gene has CDR1 SGHTS and CDR2 YDEGEE. There are 15 residues in the CDR3. Written as DNA, the CDR3 is TGTGCCAGCACCTCTCTGAGGGGGGGTCGAGAGACCCAGTACTTC. This sequence encodes CASTSLRGGRETQYF.

This clone was detected only once. The CDR3 sequence: CASSIPGQGYYEQYF. CDR3 in DNA: TGTGCCAGTAGTATACCGGGACAGGGGTACTACGAGCAGTACTTC. This rearrangement joins TRBV19 to TRBJ2-7; 10 bases line up with TRBD1. This CDR3 contains 15 residues. V lost 2 bases to trimming and J lost 3 bases; unmatched junction nucleotides: 4. Per the germline V gene, CDR1 is LNHDA and CDR2 is SQIVND (reference sequence).

The chain has TRBV10-3 and TRBJ2-2; the match to TRBD2 covers 9 bases. Germline CDR1 ENHRY, CDR2 SYGVKD. The CDR3 consists of 14 residues. V dropped 8 bases and J dropped 7; count of bases not matched to a gene: 8. The CDR3 loop is CAIGGSGGYGELFF. Written as DNA, the CDR3 is TGTGCCATCGGGGGCAGCGGGGGGTACGGGGAGCTGTTTTTT.

The V and J genes are TRBV28 and TRBJ2-7; D possibly corresponds to TRBD1 (6 bases). Between the trimmed V and J ends, which lost 8 bases and 5 bases, there was a span of 22 bases. This CDR3 is built from 15 residues. Germline CDR1 and CDR2: MDHEN and SYDVKM. The CDR3 DNA is TGTGCCAGCTTTTCCAACCCCCAGGGGCCCGACGAGCAGTACTTC. It specifies CASFSNPQGPDEQYF. The full variable domain, completed using reference TRBV28 and TRBJ2-7, is DVKVTQSSRYLVKRTGEKVFLECVQDMDHENMFWYRQDPGLGLRLIYFSYDVKMKEKGDIPEGYSVSREKKERFSLILESASTNQTSMYLCASFSNPQGPDEQYFGPGTRLTVT.

V usage is TRBV3-1 (or the pseudogene TRBV3-2) and J usage is TRBJ1-2; the match to TRBD1 covers 8 bases. The CDR3 totals 16 residues. The germline gives CDR1 LGHDT, CDR2 YNNKEL (reference sequence). Trimming at V came to 0 bases and at J to 8 bases, leaving 11 bases not matched to a gene. This chain's CDR3 is CASSQEGGWTGNGYTF. The CDR3 DNA follows: TGTGCCAGCAGCCAAGAAGGCGGCTGGACAGGGAACGGCTACACCTTC.

The chain combines TRBV19 with TRBJ2-1, with a tentative D call TRBD2 (6 bases). Per germline, CDR1 LNHDA and CDR2 SQIVND (reference sequence). V lost 7 bases and J 2 bases, leaving 12 bases between the germline ends. CDR3 length equals 14 residues. Here the CDR3 reads CASKVTGAYNEQFF. CDR3 sequence (DNA): TGTGCCAGTAAGGTAACGGGGGCCTACAATGAGCAGTTCTTC.

The chain has TRBV19 and TRBJ1-4, with a possible D match to TRBD1 (6 bases). Germline lookup yields CDR1 LNHDA and CDR2 SQIVND (reference sequence). CDR3 length equals 15 residues. V lost 7 bases, J lost 8 bases, and 20 bases lay in between. CDR3 region: CASKTGTRPNEKLFF. The CDR3 region has the DNA TGTGCCAGTAAGACCGGGACAAGGCCCAACGAAAAACTGTTTTTT.

This chain links TRBV29-1 with TRBJ1-1; D is unresolved. Trimming took 0 bases from V and 1 from J, leaving 12 bases between them. The CDR3 is 15 amino acids. The germline V gene encodes CDR1 SQVTM and CDR2 ANQGSEA. In nucleotides, the CDR3 is TGCAGCGTTGAAGAGCAGGTCCGTCCGAACACTGAAGCTTTCTTT. This sequence encodes CSVEEQVRPNTEAFF.

V gene TRBV6-5 combines with J gene TRBJ2-5, with TRBD2 as a possible D gene (6 bases). Germline V CDR1 and CDR2: MNHEY, SVGAGI. The CDR3 is 15 amino acids. V shed 5 bases and J shed 5 bases, with 18 bases lying between them. The CDR3 DNA sequence: TGTGCCAGCAGTCCGGGACTCCAATACGGGGAGACCCAGTACTTC. As protein: CASSPGLQYGETQYF.

The rearrangement links TRBV19 to TRBJ2-3; TRBD1 matches 7 bases. The trim removed 6 bases at V and 3 bases at J, leaving 3 bases unmatched. Germline V gene sequence: CDR1 LNHDA, CDR2 SQIVND (reference sequence). This CDR3 spans 13 amino acids. CDR3 DNA: TGTGCCAGTAGCCCGACAGGGACAGATACGCAGTATTTT. Protein: CASSPTGTDTQYF.

This clone was detected a few times. The chain has TRBV14 and TRBJ2-7; TRBD1 might be the D (6 bases). Germline V gene data show CDR1 as SGHDN and CDR2 as FVKESK. The V and J ends lost 3 bases and 2 bases respectively, with 14 bases between them. This CDR3 contains 15 residues. The CDR3: CASSHGQPRTYEQYF. In DNA, the CDR3 is TGTGCCAGCAGCCACGGACAGCCCAGAACCTACGAGCAGTACTTC.

V is TRBV12-5 and J is TRBJ2-7; perhaps TRBD2 as D (6 bases). Germline lookup yields CDR1 LGHNT and CDR2 FRNRAP. This CDR3 has 16 residues. The V end was cut by 1 base, the J end by 0 bases, with 13 bases between. CDR3 sequence: CASGLGGRRDSYEQYF. The CDR3 nucleotides read TGTGCTAGTGGTTTGGGCGGGCGGCGGGACTCCTACGAGCAGTACTTC.

This sequence joins TRBV5-1 and TRBJ2-3, with D possibly being TRBD1 (5 bases). V lost 3 bases, J lost 0 bases, and 11 bases lay in between. The CDR3 sequence is 15 residues long. In germline, CDR1 is SGHRS, CDR2 YFSETQ. CDR3 bases: TGCGCCAGCAGCTGGGGCAGCCTTAGCACAGATACGCAGTATTTT. Translating gives CASSWGSLSTDTQYF.

The chain links TRBV28 to TRBJ1-5, with D unresolved. The germline V and J ends were trimmed by 5 bases and 5 bases, with 16 bases remaining between them. The CDR3 is 15 residues long. CDR1 is MDHEN, CDR2 SYDVKM, per germline. The CDR3 bases are TGTGCCAGCAGTAGGTGGGGAGGTCAATATCAGCCCCAGCATTTT. Its protein product is CASSRWGGQYQPQHF.

In its sample, this clone was seen once. The rearrangement uses TRBV5-1 and TRBJ1-4; 7 bases match TRBD1. Germline CDR1 is SGHRS and CDR2 is YFSETQ. J gave up 4 bases and V 0 bases, and 6 bases lay outside the gene matches. The CDR3 spans 16 residues. For the CDR3, the DNA is TGCGCCAGCAGCTTGGCTTACAGGGGTCTTAATGAAAAACTGTTTTTT. Protein sequence: CASSLAYRGLNEKLFF.

The V call is TRBV12-3 or TRBV12-4, the J call TRBJ1-5, with D hard to call. The CDR3 contains 13 residues. Trimming pared 1 base from V and 5 bases from J, leaving 6 bases between. CDR3 nucleotide sequence: TGTGCCAGCAGTTTAGTCGGGGATCAGCCCCAGCATTTT. It translates to CASSLVGDQPQHF.

This rearrangement joins TRBV5-1 to TRBJ2-2; the match to TRBD1 covers 9 bases. V gave up 4 bases and J gave up 6 bases; unmatched junction bases: 7. Germline lookup yields CDR1 SGHRS and CDR2 YFSETQ. The CDR3 contains 15 residues. The CDR3 sequence: CASSPRTGEAGELFF. CDR3 DNA sequence: TGCGCCAGCAGCCCCCGGACAGGGGAAGCCGGGGAGCTGTTTTTT.

The genes are TRBV30 and TRBJ1-4; possible D gene TRBD1, 6 bases. Trimming took 0 bases from V and 1 from J, leaving 15 bases between them. The germline V gene encodes CDR1 GTSNPN and CDR2 SVGIG (reference sequence). This CDR3 comprises 17 residues. For the CDR3, the DNA is TGTGCCTGGAGTGTCGGGGGGCAGGCGTTAACTAATGAAAAACTGTTTTTT. Protein: CAWSVGGQALTNEKLFF.

The rearrangement links TRBV5-5 to TRBJ2-7; D gene uncertain. There are 13 residues in the CDR3. CDR1 is SGHKS and CDR2 is YYEKEE in the germline V gene (reference sequence). V lost 5 bases, J lost 0 bases, and 9 bases lay in between. The CDR3 DNA reads as TGTGCCAGCAGTTTGTCGAGCTCCTACGAGCAGTACTTC. Translation gives CASSLSSSYEQYF.

V usage is TRBV6-1 and J usage is TRBJ2-5; possible D gene TRBD1, 6 bases. There are 15 residues in the CDR3. V dropped 3 bases and J dropped 4 bases, with 15 bases sitting between them. Per germline, CDR1 MNHNS and CDR2 SASEGT. CDR3 protein: CASSDRQGKGETQYF. CDR3 coding DNA: TGTGCCAGCAGTGATCGGCAGGGGAAAGGAGAGACCCAGTACTTC.

This chain joins TRBV25-1 and TRBJ1-2; 11 bases match TRBD1. The CDR3 loop spans 16 amino acids. Germline-derived CDR1 and CDR2 are MGHDK and SYGVNS. Losses at the gene ends were 5 bases for V and 4 bases for J; bases not matched to a gene: 9. The CDR3 DNA follows: TGTGCCAGCAGTCCCAGGGGACAGGGGGTAAGCTATGGCTACACCTTC. This codes for CASSPRGQGVSYGYTF.

The CDR3 loop reads CASSEADRETYEQYF. The CDR3 DNA reads as TGTGCCAGCAGTGAAGCGGACAGGGAAACCTACGAGCAGTACTTC. This sequence joins TRBV6-1 and TRBJ2-7; 8 bases are shared with TRBD1. Germline V gene sequence: CDR1 MNHNS, CDR2 SASEGT. V lost 0 bases to trimming and J lost 2 bases; unmatched junction nucleotides: 3. This CDR3 is built from 15 residues.

The genes are TRBV3-1 (or the pseudogene TRBV3-2) and TRBJ2-7; D remains unclear. Trimming shortened V by 7 bases and J by 5 bases, and 9 bases separated the two germline ends. Germline CDR1 and CDR2: LGHDT and YNNKEL (reference sequence). The CDR3 is 11 residues long. The CDR3 DNA follows: TGTGCCAGCATAGGAGCGAACGAGCAGTACTTC. It codes for CASIGANEQYF.